This TCR beta chain was retrieved from a study of follicular helper T cells after annual influenza vaccination. Survey level resolution was used for TCRB sequencing. Some clones are missing from TCRdb's copy, which holds only in-frame ones; the method was immunoSEQ multiplex PCR. The sample yields over 25,000 clones, approximately 80% seen once. There are 15 residues in the CDR3. The germline V and J ends were trimmed by 4 bases and 5 bases, with 15 bases remaining between them. Time point indicated: 2014-2015 season, pre-vaccination. Per time point, roughly 40-110 mL of blood was sampled. Cells are cTfh (non-naive CD4+CXCR5+PD-1+), split by ICOS and CD38 into double-positive or double-negative. Study-wide results and limits: Most later recoveries of Day 7 ICOS+CD38+ clones were ICOS-CD38- cTfh.

Comments on this clone: No antigen is known for it.

The chain is built from TRBV23-1 and TRBJ1-5; D may be TRBD1 (5 bases). TRBV23-1 is marked as an open reading frame, function uncertain. The receptor was derived from an adult who received the influenza vaccine. The material was CXCR5+ CD38- circulating T follicular helper cells from blood, obtained on the day of influenza vaccination. Subset reported: circulating Tfh, non-naive CD4+CXCR5+PD-1+ (ICOS+CD38+ or ICOS-CD38-). The CDR3 nucleotides are TGCGCCAGCAGTCCAGGGACTCCCCCTTATCAGCCCCAGCATTTT. Its protein product is CASSPGTPPYQPQHF.